This T cell receptor (beta chain) was sequenced during a study of kidney transplant recipient with SARS-CoV-2 infection. From the reads, TCRdb called clonotypes with MiXCR, one entry per CDR3 protein. This sample has under 250,000 distinct CDR3 sequences, with roughly 26% found just once. The source is a male patient in his thirties who had COVID-19 and was a kidney transplant recipient. These T cells may partly come from the graft donor. Sequencing used a blood sample, obtained at baseline and on day 111 from a kidney transplant recipient.

The CDR3 sequence is CASSPPVTGPLETQYF. The CDR3 DNA reads as TGTGCCAGCTCACCACCCGTGACAGGGCCGTTGGAGACCCAGTACTTC. The chain couples TRBV18 to TRBJ2-5, with 7 bases aligning to TRBD1. The CDR3 is 16 amino acids. Germline trimming cut 0 bases from V and 5 bases from J; bases unmatched to any gene: 9. Germline V CDR1 and CDR2: KGHSH, LQKENI.